This T cell receptor beta chain was sequenced for a study of T-cell memory formation after mild COVID-19. General study results and limits: Cross-reactive memory appears to have joined, as suggested by some responding clones showing up in pre-infection memory.

TCRdb itself ran the 5' RACE reads through MiXCR, one entry per CDR3 protein. This table has some 190,000 distinct CDR3 sequences, approximately 20% appearing once. CDR1 and CDR2 (germline): SGHRS, YFSETQ. Trimming took off 5 bases at V and 5 bases at J, with 11 bases between the two ends. The CDR3 has 13 amino acids. This clonotype was counted between two and nine times. The antigen remains unidentified. The chain combines TRBV5-1 with TRBJ2-1; D is ambiguous. The source material was PBMCs or a T cell subset sorted from them (not recorded which). The TCR comes from an adult woman who had mild COVID-19 (a few samples of this study predate the infection). Cell type and time point are not known. CDR3 coding DNA: TGCGCCAGCAGGTATATATTAAACAATGAGCAGTTCTTC. This encodes CASRYILNNEQFF.